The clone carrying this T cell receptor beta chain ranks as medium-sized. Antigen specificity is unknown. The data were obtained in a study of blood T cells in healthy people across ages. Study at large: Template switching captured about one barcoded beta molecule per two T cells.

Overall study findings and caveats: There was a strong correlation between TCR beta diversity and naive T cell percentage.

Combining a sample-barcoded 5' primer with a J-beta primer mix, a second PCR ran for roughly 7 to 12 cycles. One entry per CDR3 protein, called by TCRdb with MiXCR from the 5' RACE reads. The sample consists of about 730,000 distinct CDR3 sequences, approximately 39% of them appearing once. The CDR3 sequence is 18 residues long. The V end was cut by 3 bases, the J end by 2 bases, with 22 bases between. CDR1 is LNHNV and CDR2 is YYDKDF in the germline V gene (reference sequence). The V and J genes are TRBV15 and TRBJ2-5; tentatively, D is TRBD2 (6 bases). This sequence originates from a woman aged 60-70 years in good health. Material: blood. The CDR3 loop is CATSSRAGSTTQQETQYF. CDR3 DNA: TGTGCCACCAGCAGCCGTGCGGGATCCACGACCCAACAAGAGACCCAGTACTTC.